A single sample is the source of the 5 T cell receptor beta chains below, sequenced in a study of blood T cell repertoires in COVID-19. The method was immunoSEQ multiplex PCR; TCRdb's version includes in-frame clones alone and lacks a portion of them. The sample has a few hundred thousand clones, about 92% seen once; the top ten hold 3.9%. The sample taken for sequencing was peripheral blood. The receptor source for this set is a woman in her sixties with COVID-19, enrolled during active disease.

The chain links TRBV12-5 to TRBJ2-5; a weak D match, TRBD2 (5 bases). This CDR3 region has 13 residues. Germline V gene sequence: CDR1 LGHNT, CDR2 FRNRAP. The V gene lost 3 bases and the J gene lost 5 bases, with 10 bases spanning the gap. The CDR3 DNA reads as TGTGCTAGTGGTTTAGGAGGCCCGGAGACCCAGTACTTC. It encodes CASGLGGPETQYF.

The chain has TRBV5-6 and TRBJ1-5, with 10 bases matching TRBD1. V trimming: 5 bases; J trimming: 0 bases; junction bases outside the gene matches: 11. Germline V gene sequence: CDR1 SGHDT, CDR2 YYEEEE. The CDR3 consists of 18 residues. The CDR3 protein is CASSHKRRDRGSNQPQHF. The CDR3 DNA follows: TGTGCCAGCAGTCATAAAAGGCGGGACAGGGGTAGCAATCAGCCCCAGCATTTT.

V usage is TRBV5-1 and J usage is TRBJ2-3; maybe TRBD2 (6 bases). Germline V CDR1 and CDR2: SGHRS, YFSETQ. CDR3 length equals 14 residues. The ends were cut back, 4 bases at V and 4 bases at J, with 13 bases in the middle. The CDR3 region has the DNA TGCGCCAGCAGCCCGGGACTGGAATCAGATACGCAGTATTTT. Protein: CASSPGLESDTQYF.

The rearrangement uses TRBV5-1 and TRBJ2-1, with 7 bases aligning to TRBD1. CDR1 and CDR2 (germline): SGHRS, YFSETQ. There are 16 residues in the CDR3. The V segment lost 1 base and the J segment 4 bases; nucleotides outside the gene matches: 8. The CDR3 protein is CASSLRGGLNYNEQFF. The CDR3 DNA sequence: TGCGCCAGCAGCTTGAGAGGGGGCCTCAATTACAATGAGCAGTTCTTC.

CDR3 DNA sequence: TGTGCCAGTAGTATTGGGACAGGCGCGAGCACAGATACGCAGTATTTT. Protein product: CASSIGTGASTDTQYF. The chain joins TRBV19 to TRBJ2-3; 8 bases are shared with TRBD1. The CDR3 has 16 residues. Trimming removed 3 bases from V and 0 bases from J; junction bases left unmatched: 5. The germline gives CDR1 LNHDA, CDR2 SQIVND (reference sequence).